The sequence of this T cell receptor beta chain was determined in a study of cytomegalovirus exposure and HLA in healthy donors. Study observations and caveats: TCR beta chains numbering approximately 150 were designated cytomegalovirus-associated.

This clone has more than one count but fewer than ten. Antigen specificity is unknown. Method: immunoSEQ multiplex PCR; TCRdb's copy keeps in-frame clones and lacks some. The sample records about 160,000 clones, roughly 91% being singletons. This CDR3 comprises 16 residues. V trimming: 0 bases; J trimming: 6 bases; junction bases outside the gene matches: 8. CDR1 is MNHEY and CDR2 is SVGAGI in the germline V gene. The material sequenced was PBMCs. This clonotype was obtained from a man between 18 and 29 years old in good health and CMV-seropositive. The rearrangement joins TRBV6-5 to TRBJ2-1; 7 bases align to TRBD2. The CDR3 spells CASSYSKLAPVNEQFF. In nucleotides, the CDR3 is TGTGCCAGCAGTTACTCGAAACTAGCGCCGGTCAATGAGCAGTTCTTC.